One T cell receptor beta chain is described in this entry. This sample was included in a study of cytomegalovirus exposure and HLA in healthy donors. The germline V gene has CDR1 SGHRS and CDR2 YFSETQ. The CDR3 consists of 18 residues. The V end was cut by 1 base, the J end by 0 bases, with 14 bases between. A multiplex PCR was run with 60 Vbeta primers and 13 Jbeta primers. The protocol was immunoSEQ multiplex PCR, while the TCRdb copy is restricted to in-frame clones and leaves out a portion. The repertoire holds about 140,000 clones, with approximately 80% as singletons. The source of this sequence is a male donor in good health and CMV-seropositive. The sample was PBMCs. This chain uses TRBV5-1 with TRBJ1-6, with TRBD1 as a possible D gene (5 bases). In nucleotides, the CDR3 is TGCGCCAGCAGCTTGACTCCAGGCGACAGCTCCTATAATTCACCCCTCCACTTT. Its protein product is CASSLTPGDSSYNSPLHF.